This T cell receptor (beta chain) was obtained from a study of T cell changes during pregnancy in multiple sclerosis. Measured with immunoSEQ multiplex PCR; TCRdb has only the in-frame clones, and not every one. This sample yields tens of thousands of clones, of which 85% to 95% are seen a single time; around 0.6% belongs to the top ten. CDR1 and CDR2 from the germline V gene are SGHTA and FQGNSA. The CDR3 totals 12 residues. After removal of 5 bases from V and 14 bases from J, the junction contained 9 bases not matched to a gene. The sequences come from CD4+ T cells from peripheral blood mononuclear cells, collected in the second trimester of pregnancy. The chain employs TRBV7-2 and TRBJ2-1; 7 bases are a match to TRBD1. The origin of this receptor is a female donor with multiple sclerosis, enrolled in a pregnancy study. CDR3 amino acids: CASSIPGQREFF. The CDR3 DNA is TGTGCCAGCAGCATACCGGGACAGAGAGAGTTCTTC.